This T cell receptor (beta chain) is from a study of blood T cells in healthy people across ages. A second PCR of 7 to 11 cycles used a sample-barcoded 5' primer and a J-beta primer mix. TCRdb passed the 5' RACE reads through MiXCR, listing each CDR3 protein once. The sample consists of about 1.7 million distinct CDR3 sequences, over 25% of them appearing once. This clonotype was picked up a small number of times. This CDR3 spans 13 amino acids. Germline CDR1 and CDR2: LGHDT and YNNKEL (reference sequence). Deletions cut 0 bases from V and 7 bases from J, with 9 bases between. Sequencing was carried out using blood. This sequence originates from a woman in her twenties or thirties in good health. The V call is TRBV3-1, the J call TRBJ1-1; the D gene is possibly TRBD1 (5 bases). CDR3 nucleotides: TGTGCCAGCAGCCAAGATTCTGGGGGTGAAGCTTTCTTT. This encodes CASSQDSGGEAFF.